This paragraph reports one T cell receptor beta chain. Both 60 Vbeta primers and 13 Jbeta primers went into the PCR. Measured with immunoSEQ multiplex PCR; TCRdb has only the in-frame clones, and not every one. The repertoire holds 85,000 to 100,000 clones, with roughly four fifths as singletons. This record belongs to a study of cytomegalovirus exposure and HLA in healthy donors. Looking at the study overall: An early release of data contained some 80 million unique TCRs, which came from HLA-typed donors.

The sequence was obtained from a woman aged 18-30 years in good health and CMV-seropositive. The source material was PBMCs.

CDR3 bases: TGTGCCAGCAGGGACAGGGGAGCGGCAGATACGCAGTATTTT. Translation: CASRDRGAADTQYF. V and J are TRBV6-1 and TRBJ2-3; 9 bases line up with TRBD1. V was clipped by 6 bases and J by 4 bases; unmatched bases: 5. The length of the CDR3 is 14 residues. Germline CDR1 and CDR2: MNHNS and SASEGT.